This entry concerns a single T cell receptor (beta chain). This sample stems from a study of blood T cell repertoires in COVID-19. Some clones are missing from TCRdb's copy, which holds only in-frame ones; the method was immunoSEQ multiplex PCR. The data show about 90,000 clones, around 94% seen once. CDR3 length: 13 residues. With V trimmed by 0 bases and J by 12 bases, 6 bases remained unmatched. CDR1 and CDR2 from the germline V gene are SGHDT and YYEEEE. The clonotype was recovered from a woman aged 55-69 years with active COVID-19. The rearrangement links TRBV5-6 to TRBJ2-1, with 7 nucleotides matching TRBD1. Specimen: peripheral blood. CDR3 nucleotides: TGTGCCAGCAGCTTGGCTAAGGGGGCGAGGCAGTTCTTC. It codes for CASSLAKGARQFF.